The 14 T cell receptor beta chains in this list originate from one sample, sequenced in a study of technical replicates of blood from several donors. The table came from immunoSEQ multiplex PCR; TCRdb's copy has only in-frame clones and leaves some out. The table records around 70,000 clones, 94% of them present only once. Input material: T cells isolated from PBMCs. The receptors shown here come from a human donor in good health.

V is TRBV6-5 and J is TRBJ1-3; D might be TRBD1 (6 bases). CDR3 length equals 15 residues. From germline, CDR1 is MNHEY and CDR2 SVGAGI. Trimming cost V 5 bases and J 2 bases, with 13 bases left between them. The DNA for the CDR3 is TGTGCCAGCAGTCTGGACGGGACACCTGGAAACACCATATATTTT. Its translation: CASSLDGTPGNTIYF.

The chain combines TRBV5-4 with TRBJ2-3; 16 nucleotides match TRBD2. This CDR3 contains 19 residues. Germline V gene lookup returns CDR1 SGHNT and CDR2 YYREEE (reference sequence). V shed 3 bases, J shed 0 bases, and the junction held 7 bases outside the gene matches. CDR3 DNA: TGTGCCAGCAGCTACGAGGGACTAGCGGGAGGGCCCAGCACAGATACGCAGTATTTT. This gives the protein CASSYEGLAGGPSTDTQYF. The whole variable domain, remainder taken from reference TRBV5-4 and TRBJ2-3, is ETGVTQSPTHLIKTRGQQVTLRCSSQSGHNTVSWYQQALGQGPQFIFQYYREEENGRGNFPPRFSGLQFPNYSSELNVNALELDDSALYLCASSYEGLAGGPSTDTQYFGPGTRLTVL.

The rearrangement links TRBV11-3 to TRBJ1-4, with a weak D call TRBD1 (5 bases). The ends were cut back, 5 bases at V and 12 bases at J, with 25 bases in the middle. The CDR3 extends over 16 amino acids. The germline V gene encodes CDR1 SGHNT and CDR2 YENEEA. DNA for the CDR3: TGTGCCAGCAGCGAGGGAGGAATAAGTCAGGGAAAAGAACTGTTTTTT. Translation: CASSEGGISQGKELFF.

The rearrangement uses TRBV28 and TRBJ2-7, with TRBD1 identical over 9 bases. Trimming removed 5 bases from V and 3 bases from J; junction bases left unmatched: 8. The V gene's germline CDR1 is MDHEN and CDR2 SYDVKM. The CDR3 loop spans 15 amino acids. The CDR3 loop reads CASSPPGQGVYEQYF. CDR3 DNA: TGTGCCAGCAGTCCTCCGGGACAGGGTGTCTACGAGCAGTACTTC.

This clone was counted once. This chain joins TRBV7-9 and TRBJ2-6; D perhaps matches TRBD1 (7 bases). The V end lost 5 bases, the J end lost 12 bases, and 17 bases lay between the germline ends. CDR3 length: 14 residues. CDR1 and CDR2 from the germline V gene are SEHNR and FQNEAQ (reference sequence). CDR3 amino acids: CASSTQGGPGVLTF. For the CDR3, the DNA is TGTGCCAGCAGCACCCAGGGGGGCCCTGGCGTCCTGACTTTC.

This chain uses TRBV27 with TRBJ1-5; TRBD1 might be the D (5 bases). The CDR3 has 17 residues. V was trimmed by 2 bases and J by 2 bases, leaving 16 bases between them. Germline V gene lookup returns CDR1 MNHEY and CDR2 SMNVEV (reference sequence). The CDR3 coding sequence is TGTGCCAGCAGTTTAAACTATGCCGGAGGGGGCAATCAGCCCCAGCATTTT. It is translated as CASSLNYAGGGNQPQHF.

The chain couples TRBV7-2 to TRBJ2-7; 7 bases align to TRBD1. The CDR3 consists of 15 residues. Per germline, CDR1 SGHTA and CDR2 FQGNSA. V lost 5 bases, J lost 0 bases, and 7 bases stayed unmatched. Here the CDR3 reads CASSEDRESSYEQYF. The CDR3, as DNA: TGTGCCAGCAGCGAAGACAGGGAGAGCTCCTACGAGCAGTACTTC. Based on the CDR3 plus reference TRBV7-2 and TRBJ2-7, the full variable domain is GAGVSQSPSNKVTEKGKDVELRCDPISGHTALYWYRQSLGQGLEFLIYFQGNSAPDKSGLPSDRFSAERTGGSVSTLTIQRTQQEDSAVYLCASSEDRESSYEQYFGPGTRLTVT.

This sequence joins TRBV9 and TRBJ1-1; a possible D gene is TRBD1 (6 bases). V was cut by 3 bases and J by 1 base, with 13 bases left in between. The CDR3 is made up of 15 amino acids. Germline V gives CDR1 SGDLS, CDR2 YYNGEE. CDR3 residues: CASSDPLQGNTEAFF. The DNA for the CDR3 is TGTGCCAGCAGCGACCCATTACAGGGGAACACTGAAGCTTTCTTT.

This clone was counted once. This rearrangement joins TRBV23-1 to TRBJ1-2; 9 nucleotides line up with TRBD1. TRBV23-1 is assigned to the ORF class and has an uncertain function. The V and J ends lost 5 bases and 8 bases, in that order; junction bases with no gene match: 3. CDR3 length: 12 amino acids. CDR3 amino acids: CASSSTGGGYTF. The CDR3 bases are TGCGCCAGCAGTTCGACAGGGGGGGGCTACACCTTC.

A few counts support this clone. Other nucleotide sequences in the sample specify the same CDR3. The chain has TRBV28 and TRBJ1-2, with TRBD1 as a possible D gene (6 bases). This CDR3 spans 14 amino acids. Per germline, CDR1 MDHEN and CDR2 SYDVKM. V gave up 2 bases and J gave up 0 bases, with 7 bases separating them. The CDR3 reads CASSLEGANYGYTF. In DNA, the CDR3 is TGTGCCAGCAGTTTAGAGGGGGCTAACTATGGCTACACCTTC.

The V and J genes are TRBV4-2 and TRBJ2-7, with TRBD2 matching 10 bases. Per the germline V gene, CDR1 is LGHNA and CDR2 is YNFKEQ. The trim removed 3 bases at V and 6 bases at J, leaving 11 bases unmatched. The length of the CDR3 is 16 residues. The CDR3 region has the DNA TGTGCCAGCAGCCAGAATCCTAGCGGGAGCACCGGCGAGCAGTACTTC. As protein: CASSQNPSGSTGEQYF.

The V call is TRBV27, the J call TRBJ1-1; TRBD1 aligns across 8 bases. Germline CDR1 reads MNHEY; CDR2 reads SMNVEV (reference sequence). V gave up 4 bases and J gave up 4 bases; unmatched junction bases: 11. The CDR3 runs 16 residues. The CDR3 sequence: CASSSPSRGPGTEAFF. CDR3 DNA sequence: TGTGCCAGCAGTTCCCCCAGCAGGGGGCCGGGCACTGAAGCTTTCTTT.

This rearrangement joins TRBV21-1 to TRBJ2-3; the table names TRBD1, a call not compared with the DNA. TRBV21-1 is given as a pseudogene. CDR3 length: 14 residues. The CDR3 region is CASSNVRSTDTQYF. CDR3 nucleotides: TGTGCCAGCAGCAATGTCAGGAGCACAGATACGCAGTATTTT.

V usage is TRBV5-8 and J usage is TRBJ1-2, with 7 bases fitting TRBD1. Looked up from germline, CDR1 is SGHTS and CDR2 is YDEGEE. CDR3 size: 13 residues. Germline trimming cut 2 bases from V and 7 bases from J; bases unmatched to any gene: 5. CDR3 sequence (DNA): TGTGCCAGCAGCTTTAGACAGGGCATTGGCTACACCTTC. Its translation is CASSFRQGIGYTF.